The sequence of this T cell receptor beta chain was determined in a study of T cells in Graves' hyperthyroidism and ophthalmopathy. Study-wide background: Sampling of peripheral blood happened at initial diagnosis, prior to any treatment.

CDR3 size: 14 residues. After removal of 3 bases from V and 9 bases from J, the junction contained 7 bases not matched to a gene. Fresh peripheral blood, 10 ml, was the source of the PBMCs. This clonotype was detected ten times or more. Amplification of TCR beta CDR3 regions used RNA as the template. First-round RT-PCR with HTBI primers amplified the TCR CDR3 region. A single record per CDR3 protein comes from TCRdb applying MiXCR to the multiplex PCR reads. Among 500,000 to 800,000 distinct CDR3 sequences, about 14% were seen once, and the ten largest hold about 12%. Sequenced sample: blood. This receptor was identified in a woman aged 45 to 65 with Graves' ophthalmopathy. The J gene is TRBJ2-1, the V gene TRBV12-3 or TRBV12-4; 8 bases match TRBD2. Here the CDR3 reads CASSFSTSAAEQFF. The CDR3 bases are TGTGCCAGCAGTTTCTCGACTAGCGCGGCTGAGCAGTTCTTC.